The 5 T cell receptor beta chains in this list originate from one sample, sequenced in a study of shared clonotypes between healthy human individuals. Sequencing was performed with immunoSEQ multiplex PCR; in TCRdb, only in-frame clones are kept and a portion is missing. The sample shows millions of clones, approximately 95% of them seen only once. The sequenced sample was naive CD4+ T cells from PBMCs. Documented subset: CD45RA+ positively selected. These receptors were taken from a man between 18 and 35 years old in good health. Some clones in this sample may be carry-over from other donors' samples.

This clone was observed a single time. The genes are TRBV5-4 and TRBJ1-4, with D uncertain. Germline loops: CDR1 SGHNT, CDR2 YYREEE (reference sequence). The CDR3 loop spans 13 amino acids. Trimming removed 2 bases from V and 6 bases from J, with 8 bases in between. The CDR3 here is CASSFVEDEKLFF. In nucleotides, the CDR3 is TGTGCCAGCAGCTTCGTAGAGGATGAAAAACTGTTTTTT.

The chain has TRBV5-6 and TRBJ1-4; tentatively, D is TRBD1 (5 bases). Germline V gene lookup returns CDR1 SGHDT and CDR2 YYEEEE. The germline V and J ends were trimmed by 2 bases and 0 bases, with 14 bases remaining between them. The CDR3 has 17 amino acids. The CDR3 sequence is CASSLYSGRATNEKLFF. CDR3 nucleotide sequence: TGTGCCAGCAGCTTATATTCGGGGCGGGCAACTAATGAAAAACTGTTTTTT.

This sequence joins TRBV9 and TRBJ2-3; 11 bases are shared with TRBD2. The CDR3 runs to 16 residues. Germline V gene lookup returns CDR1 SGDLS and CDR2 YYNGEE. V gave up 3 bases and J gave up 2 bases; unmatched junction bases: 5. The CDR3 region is CASSAEGLADTDTQYF. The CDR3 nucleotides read TGTGCCAGCAGCGCAGAGGGACTAGCGGACACAGATACGCAGTATTTT.

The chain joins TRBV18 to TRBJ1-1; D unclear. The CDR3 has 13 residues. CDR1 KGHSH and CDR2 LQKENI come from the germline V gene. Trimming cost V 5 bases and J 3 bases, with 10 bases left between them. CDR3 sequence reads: CASSSNEHTEAFF. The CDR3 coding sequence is TGTGCCAGCTCATCGAACGAACACACTGAAGCTTTCTTT.

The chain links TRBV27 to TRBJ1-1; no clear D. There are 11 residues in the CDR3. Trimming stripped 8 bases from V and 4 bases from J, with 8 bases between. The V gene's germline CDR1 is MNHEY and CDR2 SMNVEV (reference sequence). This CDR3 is CASQRGTEAFF. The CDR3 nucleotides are TGTGCCAGCCAGCGGGGCACTGAAGCTTTCTTT.